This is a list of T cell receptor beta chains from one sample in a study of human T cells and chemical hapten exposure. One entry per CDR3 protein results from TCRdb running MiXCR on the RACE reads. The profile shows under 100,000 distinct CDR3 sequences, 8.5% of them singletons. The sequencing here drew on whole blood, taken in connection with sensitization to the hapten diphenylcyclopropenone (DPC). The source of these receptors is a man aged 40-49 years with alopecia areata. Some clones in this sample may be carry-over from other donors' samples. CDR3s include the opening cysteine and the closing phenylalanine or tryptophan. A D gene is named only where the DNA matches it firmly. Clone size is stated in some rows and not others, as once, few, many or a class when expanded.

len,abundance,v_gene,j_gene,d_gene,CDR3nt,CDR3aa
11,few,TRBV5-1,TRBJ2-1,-,TGCGCCAGCAATGAGGCGGGTGGGGTGGTCTTC,CASNEAGGVVF
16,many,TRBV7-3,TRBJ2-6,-,TGTGCCAGCAGCCTAGTGGAGGTGGCTGGGGCCAACGTCCTGACTTTC,CASSLVEVAGANVLTF
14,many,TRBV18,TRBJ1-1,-,TGTGCCAGCCGAAGGGACTCACAGGCCACTGAAGCTTTCTTT,CASRRDSQATEAFF
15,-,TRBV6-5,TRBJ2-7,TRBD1,TGTGCCAGCAGTTGGACCGGGACAGGTTTTAGCGAGCAGTACTTC,CASSWTGTGFSEQYF
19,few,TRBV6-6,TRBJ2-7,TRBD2,TGTGCCAGCAGTCTGACCGGGACTAGCGGGAGAGGTAGGGTGTACGAGCAGTACTTC,CASSLTGTSGRGRVYEQYF
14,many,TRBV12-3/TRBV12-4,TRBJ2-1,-,TGTGCCAGCAGTACACCCTTCTCCTACAATGAGCAGTTCTTC,CASSTPFSYNEQFF
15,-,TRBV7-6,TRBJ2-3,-,TGTGCCAGCAGCTTAGTTCCGGAGGGGGCAGATACGCAGTATTTT,CASSLVPEGADTQYF
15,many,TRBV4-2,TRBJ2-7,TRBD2,TGTGCCAGCAGCCAAGATGGGCGGGAGTTTGACGAGCAGTACTTC,CASSQDGREFDEQYF
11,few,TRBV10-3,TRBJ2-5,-,TGTGCCATCAGTGAGACGGAGACCCAGTACTTC,CAISETETQYF
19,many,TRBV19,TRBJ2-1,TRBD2,TGTGCCAGTAGTAGGGGACTAGCGGGAGGCCCCACCGTAAACAATGAGCAGTTCTTC,CASSRGLAGGPTVNNEQFF
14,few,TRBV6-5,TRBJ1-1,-,TGTGCCAGCAGTTACACGGGGCCGAACACTGAAGCTTTCTTT,CASSYTGPNTEAFF
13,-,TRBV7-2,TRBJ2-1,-,TGTGCCAGCAGCTCATCGTTTGGCAATGAGCAGTTCTTC,CASSSSFGNEQFF
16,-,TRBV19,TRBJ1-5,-,TGTGCCAGTAGTTCCACCGGGACCGTATTTAATCAGCCCCAGCATTTT,CASSSTGTVFNQPQHF
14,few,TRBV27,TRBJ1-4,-,TGTGCCAGCAGTTCGTTTACACAACCCGAAAAACTGTTTTTT,CASSSFTQPEKLFF
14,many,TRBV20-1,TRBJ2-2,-,TGCAGTGCTATAAGCGGGCCGAACACCGGGGAGCTGTTTTTT,CSAISGPNTGELFF
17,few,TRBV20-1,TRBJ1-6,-,TGCAGTGCTAAGGAGCTGGCAGTCGGGCTCCATAGTTCACCCCTCCACTTT,CSAKELAVGLHSSPLHF
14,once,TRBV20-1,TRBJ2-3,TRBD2,TGCAGTGCTTTGACTAGCGGGAGAAAAGATACGCAGTATTTT,CSALTSGRKDTQYF
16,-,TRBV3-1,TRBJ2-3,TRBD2,TGTGCCAGCAGCCAATTCTCAGCGGGAGGGCTGGATACGCAGTATTTT,CASSQFSAGGLDTQYF
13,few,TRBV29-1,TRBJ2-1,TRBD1,TGCAGCGTTGAGAGGACAGGGGATCATGAGCAGTTCTTC,CSVERTGDHEQFF
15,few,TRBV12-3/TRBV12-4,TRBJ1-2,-,TGTGCCAGCAGTCCCGGCGCCGTTCCTAACTATGGCTACACCTTC,CASSPGAVPNYGYTF
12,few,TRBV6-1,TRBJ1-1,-,TGTGCCAGCAGTGAATGGGGCCATGAAGCTTTCTTT,CASSEWGHEAFF
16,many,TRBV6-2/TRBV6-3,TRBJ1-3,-,TGTGCCAGCAGTTACGGTGAAAGGCTTCGGGGAAACACCATATATTTT,CASSYGERLRGNTIYF
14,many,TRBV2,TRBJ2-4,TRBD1,TGTGCCAGCAGGTTCAGGGGGCCGCGAAACATTCAGTACTTC,CASRFRGPRNIQYF
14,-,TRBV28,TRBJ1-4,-,TGTGCCTGCACCGGACCGGGAGGATGGGAAAAACTGTTTTTT,CACTGPGGWEKLFF
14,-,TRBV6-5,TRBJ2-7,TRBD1,TGTGCCAGCAGTTCCGGGACAGGGATCAACGAGCAGTACTTC,CASSSGTGINEQYF
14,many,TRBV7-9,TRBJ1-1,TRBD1,TGTGCCAGCAGCCGCTTGACAGGGGGCACTGAAGCTTTCTTT,CASSRLTGGTEAFF
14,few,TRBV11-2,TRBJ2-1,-,TGTGCCAGCAGTTCAATGACTAGCTACAATGAGCAGTTCTTC,CASSSMTSYNEQFF
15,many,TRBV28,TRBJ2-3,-,TGTGCCAGCACCCCAAGAGCGTGGCTCGGGGGTACGCAGTATTTT,CASTPRAWLGGTQYF
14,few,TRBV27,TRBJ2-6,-,TGTGCCAGCCTTCCTTCGGCTGGGGCCAACGTCCTGACTTTC,CASLPSAGANVLTF
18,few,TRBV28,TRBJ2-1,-,TGTGCCAGCAGTTTCTCCCCTAGCGATCCGGCTTTGGATTATGAGCAGTTCTTC,CASSFSPSDPALDYEQFF
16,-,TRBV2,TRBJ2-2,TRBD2,TGTGCCAGCAGTGTCCGACTAGCGGTGAACACCGGGGAGCTGTTTTTT,CASSVRLAVNTGELFF
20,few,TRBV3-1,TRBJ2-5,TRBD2,TGTGCCAGCAGCAATGATCGGGACCACCTGACTAGCGGGAATCAAGAGACCCAGTACTTC,CASSNDRDHLTSGNQETQYF
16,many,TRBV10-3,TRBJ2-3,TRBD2,TGTGCCATCAGTGGGGGGACTACTCAGCACGCAGATACGCAGTATTTT,CAISGGTTQHADTQYF
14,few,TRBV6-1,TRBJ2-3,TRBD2,TGTGCCAGCAGTGAACTAGCGGGAGCAGATACGCAGTATTTT,CASSELAGADTQYF